This TCR beta chain was profiled in a study of blood T cells in healthy people across ages. Study-level points and caveats: Whereas aged donors had fewer naive CD4+ cells, long-lived donors had more of them and higher diversity.

A word on this clonotype: What it binds is unknown.

The people who gave samples were healthy Caucasians from Russia, aged about 6 to 100. Staff drew around 10 milliliters of peripheral blood from each donor. V dropped 5 bases and J dropped 11; count of bases not matched to a gene: 17. Germline CDR1 is MNHEY and CDR2 is SVGAGI. The CDR3 is 16 amino acids. The second PCR ran roughly 6 to 11 cycles with a sample-barcoded 5' primer and J-beta primers. Every cDNA molecule carried a tag from a template-switch adaptor bearing 12 random nucleotides. MiXCR was run by TCRdb on the 5' RACE reads, yielding one entry per CDR3 protein. The sample lists more than 1,400,000 distinct CDR3 sequences, around 39% occurring once.

This receptor was taken from a woman under 30 in good health. The gene calls are TRBV6-5 and TRBJ2-3; 9 bases match TRBD1. The specimen was blood. As DNA, the CDR3 is TGTGCCAGCAGTCGGACTGGACAGGGGCTCCCCATGAAGCAGTATTTT. This gives the protein CASSRTGQGLPMKQYF.